One and the same sample provided the 6 T cell receptor beta chains below, sequenced in a study of beta chain features in type 1 diabetes. Points from the study as a whole: Significant though moderate, a shortening of TCRB CDR3s appeared in all four CD4+ subsets of Type 1 diabetes patients.

Investigators reverse transcribed all isolated RNA, so they sequenced expressed TCRB transcripts. The repertoire was sequenced with immunoSEQ multiplex PCR; TCRdb's copy has only in-frame clones and lacks some. The sample carries 600,000 to 700,000 clones, 10% to 15% recorded once. Their antigen targets remain unknown. The specimen sequenced was naive CD4+ T cells from blood. The receptors originated from a man aged 18-30 years with type 1 diabetes.

In this sample, this clone turned up a few times. J is TRBJ2-7 and V is TRBV18, with D possibly being TRBD1 (6 bases). V dropped 4 bases and J dropped 0 bases, with 10 bases sitting between them. The V gene's germline CDR1 is KGHSH and CDR2 LQKENI. This CDR3 has 14 amino acids. CDR3 coding DNA: TGTGCCAGCTCACGGGCAGGGGACTCCTACGAGCAGTACTTC. It specifies CASSRAGDSYEQYF.

This clone has just a few counts. The chain couples TRBV30 to TRBJ2-5; no clear D. The CDR3 runs to 14 residues. Germline V gene data show CDR1 as GTSNPN and CDR2 as SVGIG (reference sequence). V lost 0 bases and J 5 bases, leaving 13 bases between the germline ends. Here the CDR3 DNA reads TGTGCCTGGAGTGTAATGGGCCTGAGGGAGACCCAGTACTTC. It is translated as CAWSVMGLRETQYF. Full variable domain (rest looked up from reference TRBV30 and TRBJ2-5): SQTIHQWPATLVQPVGSPLSLECTVEGTSNPNLYWYRQAAGRGLQLLFYSVGIGQISSEVPQNLSASRPQDRQFILSSKKLLLSDSGFYLCAWSVMGLRETQYFGPGTRLLVL.

This chain connects TRBV30 to TRBJ2-6, with a possible D match to TRBD1 (7 bases). V was shortened by 3 bases and J by 4 bases, with 13 bases between the two germline ends. CDR3 size: 15 residues. CDR1 and CDR2 from the germline V gene are GTSNPN and SVGIG (reference sequence). The CDR3 loop reads CAWSRGTAGANVLTF. The DNA of the CDR3 is TGTGCCTGGAGCCGGGGGACAGCAGGGGCCAACGTCCTGACTTTC.

The chain carries TRBV10-3 and TRBJ2-1; D gene uncertain. This CDR3 has 15 residues. Germline V gives CDR1 ENHRY, CDR2 SYGVKD. The ends were cut back, 2 bases at V and 1 base at J, with 9 bases in the middle. CDR3 in amino acids: CAISEGDPSYNEQFF. CDR3 nucleotides: TGTGCCATCAGTGAGGGAGATCCGTCCTACAATGAGCAGTTCTTC.

CDR3 in amino acids: CASSLGQVSTDTQYF. The CDR3 nucleotides read TGCGCCAGCAGCCTAGGACAGGTTAGCACAGATACGCAGTATTTT. V gene TRBV5-1 combines with J gene TRBJ2-3; 7 nucleotides line up with TRBD1. V lost 4 bases, J lost 0 bases, and 5 bases stayed unmatched. Germline CDR1 and CDR2: SGHRS and YFSETQ. The CDR3 loop spans 15 amino acids. The variable domain in full, with the rest retrieved from reference TRBV5-1 and TRBJ2-3, is KAGVTQTPRYLIKTRGQQVTLSCSPISGHRSVSWYQQTPGQGLQFLFEYFSETQRNKGNFPGRFSGRQFSNSRSEMNVSTLELGDSALYLCASSLGQVSTDTQYFGPGTRLTVL.

This clone was observed a few times. The sample holds other DNA sequences that translate to the same CDR3. The V and J genes are TRBV7-2 and TRBJ1-3, with D tentatively TRBD1 (6 bases). The CDR3 is made up of 14 amino acids. V lost 2 bases and J 2 bases, leaving 7 bases between the germline ends. In germline, CDR1 is SGHTA, CDR2 FQGNSA. CDR3 nucleotide sequence: TGTGCCAGCAGCTTAACAGGGCCTGGAAACACCATATATTTT. Amino acids: CASSLTGPGNTIYF.